This T cell receptor (beta chain) comes out of a study of blood T cell repertoires in COVID-19. Study in general: T cells, B-cell-depleted T cells, or PBMCs supplied cDNA or gDNA.

Study processing details: By means of reference gene primer amplification, nucleated cell counts were estimated. The method was immunoSEQ multiplex PCR; TCRdb's version includes in-frame clones alone and lacks a portion of them. V, J and clone size are those of that table, while D and trimming were read from the DNA. Here the sample spans 100,000 to 150,000 clones, 70% to 90% being singletons. Trimming left V 0 bases short and J 3 bases short, with 6 bases between. The CDR3 extends over 14 amino acids. Germline V gene sequence: CDR1 SNHLY, CDR2 FYNNEI. This clonotype originated in a woman in her fifties or sixties with acute or convalescent COVID-19. Sequenced: peripheral blood. The V and J genes are TRBV2 and TRBJ1-5, with unresolved D. This chain's CDR3 is CASSEATHNQPQHF. DNA of the CDR3: TGTGCCAGCAGTGAAGCGACACACAATCAGCCCCAGCATTTT.